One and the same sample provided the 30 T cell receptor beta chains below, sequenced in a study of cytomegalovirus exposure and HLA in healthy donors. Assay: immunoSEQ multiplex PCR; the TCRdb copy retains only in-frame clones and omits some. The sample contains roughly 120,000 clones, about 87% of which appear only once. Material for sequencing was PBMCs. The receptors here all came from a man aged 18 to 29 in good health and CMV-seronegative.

CDR3 coding DNA: TGTGCCAGCAGTGACACAGCTTACGAAAAACTGTTTTTT. This translates into CASSDTAYEKLFF. The chain recombines TRBV6-1 with TRBJ1-4; D is unresolved. With 3 bases removed from V and 8 bases from J, the gap between germline ends came to 10 bases. Germline V gene lookup returns CDR1 MNHNS and CDR2 SASEGT. This CDR3 spans 13 amino acids.

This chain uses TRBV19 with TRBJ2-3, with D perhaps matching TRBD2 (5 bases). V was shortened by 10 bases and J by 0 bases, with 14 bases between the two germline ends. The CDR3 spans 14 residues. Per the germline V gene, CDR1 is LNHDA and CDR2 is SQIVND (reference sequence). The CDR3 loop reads CATSGSWSTDTQYF. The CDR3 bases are TGTGCCACCTCGGGGAGTTGGAGCACAGATACGCAGTATTTT. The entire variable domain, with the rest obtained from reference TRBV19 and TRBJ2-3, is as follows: DGGITQSPKYLFRKEGQNVTLSCEQNLNHDAMYWYRQDPGQGLRLIYYSQIVNDFQKGDIAEGYSVSREKKESFPLTVTSAQKNPTAFYLCATSGSWSTDTQYFGPGTRLTVL.

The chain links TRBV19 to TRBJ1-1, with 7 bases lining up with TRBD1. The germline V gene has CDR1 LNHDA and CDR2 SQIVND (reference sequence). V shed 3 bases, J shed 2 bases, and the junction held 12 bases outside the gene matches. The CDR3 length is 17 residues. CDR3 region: CASSMDYIQGQNTEAFF. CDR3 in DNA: TGTGCCAGTAGTATGGATTACATACAGGGGCAAAACACTGAAGCTTTCTTT.

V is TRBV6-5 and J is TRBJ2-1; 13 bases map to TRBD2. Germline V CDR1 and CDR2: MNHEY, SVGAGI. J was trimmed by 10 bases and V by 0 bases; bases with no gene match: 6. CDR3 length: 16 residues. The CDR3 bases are TGTGCCAGCAGTTACTCCGGGACTAGCGGGGTTGGGGAGCAGTTCTTC. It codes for CASSYSGTSGVGEQFF.

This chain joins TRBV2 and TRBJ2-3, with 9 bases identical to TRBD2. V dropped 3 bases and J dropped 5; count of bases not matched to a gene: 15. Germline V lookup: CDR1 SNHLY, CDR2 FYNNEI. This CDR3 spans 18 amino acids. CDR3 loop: CASSDLGAWRSGRDTQYF. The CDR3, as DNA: TGTGCCAGCAGTGATCTGGGGGCCTGGCGTAGCGGGAGAGATACGCAGTATTTT.

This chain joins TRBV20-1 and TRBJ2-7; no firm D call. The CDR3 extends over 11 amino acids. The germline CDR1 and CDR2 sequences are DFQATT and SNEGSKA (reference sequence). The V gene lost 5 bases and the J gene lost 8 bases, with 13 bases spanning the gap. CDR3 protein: CSALYLTKQYF. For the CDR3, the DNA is TGCAGTGCTCTCTACCTTACGAAGCAGTACTTC.

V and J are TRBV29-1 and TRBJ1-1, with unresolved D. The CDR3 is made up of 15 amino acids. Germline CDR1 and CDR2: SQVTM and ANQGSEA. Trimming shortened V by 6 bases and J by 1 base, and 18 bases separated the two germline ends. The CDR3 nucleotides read TGCAGCGTCGCCTTTCAGGTTAGAGAGAACACTGAAGCTTTCTTT. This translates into CSVAFQVRENTEAFF.

Here the CDR3 DNA reads TGTGCCAGCAGCTTGGACAGGGGGAACTACGAGCAGTACTTC. Amino acids: CASSLDRGNYEQYF. The genes are TRBV7-7 and TRBJ2-7; TRBD1 aligns across 10 bases. The CDR3 is made up of 14 amino acids. Germline CDR1 SSHAT, CDR2 FNYEAQ (reference sequence). J gave up 3 bases and V 3 bases, and 2 bases lay outside the gene matches.

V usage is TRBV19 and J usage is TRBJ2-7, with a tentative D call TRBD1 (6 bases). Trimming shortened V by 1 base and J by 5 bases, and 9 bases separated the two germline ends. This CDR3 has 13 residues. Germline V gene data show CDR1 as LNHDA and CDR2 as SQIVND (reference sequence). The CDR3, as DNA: TGTGCCAGTAGTATAGGGACAGTTGACGAGCAGTACTTC. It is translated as CASSIGTVDEQYF.

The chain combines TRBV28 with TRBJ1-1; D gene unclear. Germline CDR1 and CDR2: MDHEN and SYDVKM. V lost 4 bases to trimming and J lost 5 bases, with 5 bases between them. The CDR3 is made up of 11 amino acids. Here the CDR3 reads CASSSGTEAFF. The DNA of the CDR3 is TGTGCCAGCAGTTCGGGAACTGAAGCTTTCTTT.

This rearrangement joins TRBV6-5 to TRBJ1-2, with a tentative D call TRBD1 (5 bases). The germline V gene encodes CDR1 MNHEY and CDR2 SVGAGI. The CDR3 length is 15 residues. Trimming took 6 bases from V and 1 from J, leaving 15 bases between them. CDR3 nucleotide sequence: TGTGCCAGCAGAGAAACAGGCGCCCTTAACTATGGCTACACCTTC. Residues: CASRETGALNYGYTF.

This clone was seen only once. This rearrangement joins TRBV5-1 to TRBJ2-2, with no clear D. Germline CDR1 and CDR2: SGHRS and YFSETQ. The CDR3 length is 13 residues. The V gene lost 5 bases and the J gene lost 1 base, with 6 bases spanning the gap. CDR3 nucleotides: TGCGCCAGCAGACTTTTGAACACCGGGGAGCTGTTTTTT. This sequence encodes CASRLLNTGELFF.

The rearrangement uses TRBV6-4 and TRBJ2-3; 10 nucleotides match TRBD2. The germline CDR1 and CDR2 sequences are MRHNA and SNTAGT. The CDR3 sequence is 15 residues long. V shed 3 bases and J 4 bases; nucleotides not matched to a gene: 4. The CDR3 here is CASSEEAGGPDTQYF. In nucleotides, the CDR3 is TGTGCCAGCAGTGAGGAAGCGGGAGGGCCAGATACGCAGTATTTT.

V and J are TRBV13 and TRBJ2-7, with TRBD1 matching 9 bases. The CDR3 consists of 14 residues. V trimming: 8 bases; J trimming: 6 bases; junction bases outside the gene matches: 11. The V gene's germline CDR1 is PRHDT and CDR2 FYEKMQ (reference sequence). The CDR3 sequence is CASGSGTGLGEQYF. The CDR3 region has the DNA TGTGCCAGCGGGTCAGGGACAGGGCTAGGCGAGCAGTACTTC.

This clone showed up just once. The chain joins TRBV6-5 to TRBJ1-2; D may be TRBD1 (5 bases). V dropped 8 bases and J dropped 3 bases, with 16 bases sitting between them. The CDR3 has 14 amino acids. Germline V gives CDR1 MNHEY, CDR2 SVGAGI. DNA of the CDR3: TGTGCCAGCGGAAAGGACAAGAACTACTATGGCTACACCTTC. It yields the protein CASGKDKNYYGYTF.

In DNA form, the CDR3 reads TGCGCCAGCAGCTTGGCTAAGGACCCACAAAAGCGGGGCGAGCAGTACTTC. This codes for CASSLAKDPQKRGEQYF. This chain connects TRBV5-1 to TRBJ2-7; TRBD2 agrees at 7 bases. This CDR3 region has 17 residues. CDR1 is SGHRS and CDR2 is YFSETQ in the germline V gene. The V segment lost 0 bases and the J segment 6 bases; nucleotides outside the gene matches: 15.

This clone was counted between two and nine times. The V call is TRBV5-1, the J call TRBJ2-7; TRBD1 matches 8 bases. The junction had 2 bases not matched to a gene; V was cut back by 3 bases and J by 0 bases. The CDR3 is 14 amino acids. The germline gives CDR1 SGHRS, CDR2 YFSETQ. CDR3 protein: CASSWTGYSYEQYF. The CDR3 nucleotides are TGCGCCAGCAGCTGGACAGGGTACTCCTACGAGCAGTACTTC.

The chain's CDR3 is CASRSTGGTYEQYF. The CDR3 DNA is TGTGCCAGCAGATCCACGGGGGGTACCTACGAGCAGTACTTC. This chain links TRBV6-5 with TRBJ2-7; 7 nucleotides match TRBD2. CDR1 MNHEY and CDR2 SVGAGI come from the germline V gene. This CDR3 spans 14 amino acids. After removal of 6 bases from V and 2 bases from J, the junction contained 7 bases not matched to a gene.

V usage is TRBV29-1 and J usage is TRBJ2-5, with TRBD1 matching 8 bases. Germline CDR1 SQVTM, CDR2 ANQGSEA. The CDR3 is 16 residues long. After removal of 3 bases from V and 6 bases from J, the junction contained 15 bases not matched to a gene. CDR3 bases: TGCAGCGTTGATGTCAGGGGGCCCCAGCTTGTGAAGACCCAGTACTTC. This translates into CSVDVRGPQLVKTQYF.

CDR3 DNA sequence: TGTGCCAGCAGAGAGGACAGGGGGCTATCCGGGGAGCTGTTTTTT. Translation gives CASREDRGLSGELFF. This rearrangement joins TRBV6-5 to TRBJ2-2; 11 nucleotides line up with TRBD1. V was clipped by 6 bases and J by 6 bases; unmatched bases: 6. The CDR3 covers 15 residues. Germline CDR1 and CDR2: MNHEY and SVGAGI.

The CDR3 loop reads CASSSRLGGTTDTQYF. The CDR3 coding sequence is TGTGCCAGCAGCTCTCGACTAGGTGGAACCACAGATACGCAGTATTTT. V is TRBV11-2 and J is TRBJ2-3, with D perhaps TRBD2 (6 bases). This CDR3 is built from 16 residues. Deletions cut 4 bases from V and 2 bases from J, with 16 bases between. Germline assignment: CDR1 SGHAT and CDR2 FQNNGV.

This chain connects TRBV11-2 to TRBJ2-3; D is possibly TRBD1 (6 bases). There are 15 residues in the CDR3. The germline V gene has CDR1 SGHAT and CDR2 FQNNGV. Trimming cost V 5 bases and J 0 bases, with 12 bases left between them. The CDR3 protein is CASSPTGTSTDTQYF. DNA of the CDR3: TGTGCCAGCAGCCCGACAGGTACTAGCACAGATACGCAGTATTTT. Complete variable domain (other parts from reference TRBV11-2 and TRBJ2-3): EAGVAQSPRYKIIEKRQSVAFWCNPISGHATLYWYQQILGQGPKLLIQFQNNGVVDDSQLPKDRFSAERLKGVDSTLKIQPAKLEDSAVYLCASSPTGTSTDTQYFGPGTRLTVL.

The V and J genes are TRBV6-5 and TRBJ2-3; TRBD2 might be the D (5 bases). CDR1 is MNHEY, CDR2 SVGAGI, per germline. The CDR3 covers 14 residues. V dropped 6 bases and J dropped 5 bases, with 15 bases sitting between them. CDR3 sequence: CASSPRTPRDTQYF. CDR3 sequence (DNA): TGTGCCAGCAGCCCCAGGACTCCTCGAGATACGCAGTATTTT.

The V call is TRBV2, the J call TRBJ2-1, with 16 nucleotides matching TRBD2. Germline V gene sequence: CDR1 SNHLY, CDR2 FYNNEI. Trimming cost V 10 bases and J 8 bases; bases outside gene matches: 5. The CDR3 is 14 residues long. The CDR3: CANTGLAGGHEQFF. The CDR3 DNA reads TGTGCCAACACGGGACTAGCGGGGGGGCATGAGCAGTTCTTC.

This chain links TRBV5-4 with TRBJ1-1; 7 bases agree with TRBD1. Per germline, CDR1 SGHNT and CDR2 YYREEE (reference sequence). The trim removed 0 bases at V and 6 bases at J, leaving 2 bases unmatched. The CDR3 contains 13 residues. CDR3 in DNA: TGTGCCAGCAGCTTGGCAGGGGGTGCTGAAGCTTTCTTT. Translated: CASSLAGGAEAFF.

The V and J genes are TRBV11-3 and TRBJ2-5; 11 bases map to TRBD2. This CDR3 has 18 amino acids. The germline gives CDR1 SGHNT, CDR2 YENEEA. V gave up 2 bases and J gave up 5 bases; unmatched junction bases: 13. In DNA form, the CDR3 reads TGTGCCAGCAGCTTATGGAAAAACCCTAGCGGGGGGCTGGAGACCCAGTACTTC. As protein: CASSLWKNPSGGLETQYF. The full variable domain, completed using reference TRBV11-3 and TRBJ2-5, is EAGVVQSPRYKIIEKKQPVAFWCNPISGHNTLYWYLQNLGQGPELLIRYENEEAVDDSQLPKDRFSAERLKGVDSTLKIQPAELGDSAVYLCASSLWKNPSGGLETQYFGPGTRLLVL.

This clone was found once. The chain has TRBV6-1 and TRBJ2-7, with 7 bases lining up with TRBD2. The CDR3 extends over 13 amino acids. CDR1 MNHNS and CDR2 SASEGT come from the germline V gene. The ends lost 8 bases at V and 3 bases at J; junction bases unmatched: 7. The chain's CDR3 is CASGTNFGYEQYF. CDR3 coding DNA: TGTGCCAGCGGGACTAACTTCGGCTACGAGCAGTACTTC.

The CDR3 is CATSTGQGSYEQYF. CDR3 nucleotides: TGTGCCACCAGCACCGGACAGGGGTCCTACGAGCAGTACTTC. The V call is TRBV15, the J call TRBJ2-7; 9 bases fit TRBD1. The germline V gene has CDR1 LNHNV and CDR2 YYDKDF (reference sequence). This CDR3 has 14 amino acids. V trimming: 4 bases; J trimming: 1 base; junction bases outside the gene matches: 2.

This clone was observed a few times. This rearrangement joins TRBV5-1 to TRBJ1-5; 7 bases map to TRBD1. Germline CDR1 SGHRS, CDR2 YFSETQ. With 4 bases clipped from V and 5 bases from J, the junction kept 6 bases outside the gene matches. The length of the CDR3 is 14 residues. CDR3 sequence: CASSIDRDHQPQHF. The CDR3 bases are TGCGCCAGCAGCATTGACAGGGACCATCAGCCCCAGCATTTT.

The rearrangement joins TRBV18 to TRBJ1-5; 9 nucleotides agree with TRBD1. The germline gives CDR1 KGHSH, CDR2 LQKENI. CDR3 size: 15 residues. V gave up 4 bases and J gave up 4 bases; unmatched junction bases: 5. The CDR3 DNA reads TGTGCCAGCTCACAGACCGGACAGGGGAATCAGCCCCAGCATTTT. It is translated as CASSQTGQGNQPQHF.